This TCR beta chain was sequenced for a study of T cell responses to AZD1222 COVID-19 vaccine. Study-wide results and caveats: A rise in Spike-specific TCR breadth and depth followed two AZD1222 doses.

The germline V gene encodes CDR1 LNHDA and CDR2 SQIVND (reference sequence). The V end lost 6 bases, the J end lost 6 bases, and 21 bases lay between the germline ends. The CDR3 has 15 residues. Profiled with immunoSEQ multiplex PCR; TCRdb holds only in-frame clones, not every one. The sample has 210,000 or so clones, more than 85% seen once. Concerning this clone itself: The antigen is undetermined.

This receptor was obtained from an adult in good health. The chain links TRBV19 to TRBJ2-7, with a tentative D call TRBD2 (6 bases). The sequenced sample was peripheral blood, obtained on day 0 of MenACWY control vaccination. The CDR3 here is CASSPLVGGRGEQYF. The CDR3 bases are TGTGCCAGTAGCCCCTTAGTGGGGGGACGGGGCGAGCAGTACTTC.